The rows below give T cell receptor beta chains drawn from one sample of a study of regulatory T cells in long-lasting Graves disease. TCRdb called the multiplex PCR reads again in MiXCR, with one record for every CDR3 protein. The profile shows some 280,000 distinct CDR3 sequences, 20% to 25% of them singletons. The sample here was peripheral blood mononuclear cells (PBMCs), taken when the disease was refractory, from a patient treated with antithyroid drugs. Every receptor here comes from a female donor with Graves disease. The conserved cysteine and the conserved F or W are not part of the CDR3 here. Fields, in order: J gene, V gene, clone size, CDR3 protein. Clone size is shown for a subset of rows, as once, few, many or a class of expanded clone.

J: TRBJ2-7
V: TRBV18
size: -
CDR3: ASSPSDYHPEQY

J: TRBJ1-1
V: TRBV7-3
size: many
CDR3: ASSLRGEGNTEAF

J: TRBJ1-1
V: TRBV12-3/TRBV12-4
size: many
CDR3: ASSSIGGTEAF

J: TRBJ2-2
V: TRBV12-3/TRBV12-4
size: many
CDR3: ASSLRAYTGELF

J: TRBJ1-4
V: TRBV7-8
size: many
CDR3: ASSRGRGRATNEKLF

J: TRBJ2-1
V: TRBV27
size: many
CDR3: ASSFQGPDEQF

J: TRBJ1-2
V: TRBV30
size: many
CDR3: ACQRDRGYGYT

J: TRBJ2-5
V: TRBV2
size: -
CDR3: ASSGLAGGGETQY

J: TRBJ2-7
V: TRBV20-1
size: -
CDR3: SAAREAGGYEQY

J: TRBJ2-7
V: TRBV6-2/TRBV6-3
size: many
CDR3: ASSYSPVGDSSYEQY

J: TRBJ2-5
V: TRBV28
size: few
CDR3: ASSLGRVKRAAAQY

J: TRBJ2-7
V: TRBV28
size: many
CDR3: ASRRGTTSYEQY

J: TRBJ1-6
V: TRBV4-2
size: -
CDR3: ASSLPGHNSPLH

J: TRBJ2-7
V: TRBV2
size: few
CDR3: ASSETASGN

J: TRBJ2-5
V: TRBV10-1
size: -
CDR3: ASSEGGLAAGYQETQY

J: TRBJ2-3
V: TRBV20-1
size: -
CDR3: SALRGADTQY

J: TRBJ2-5
V: TRBV10-3
size: few
CDR3: AIRTGDTETQY

J: TRBJ1-1
V: TRBV11-1
size: many
CDR3: ASSSQGAGTEAF

J: TRBJ2-2
V: TRBV6-1
size: few
CDR3: ASRSDGNTGELF